This is a list of T cell receptor beta chains from one sample in a study of regulatory T cells in long-lasting Graves disease. From the multiplex PCR reads, TCRdb called clonotypes with MiXCR, one entry per CDR3 protein. The data hold over 500,000 distinct CDR3 sequences, with under 20% observed a single time. These data were also filed under a second study, of T cells in Graves' hyperthyroidism and ophthalmopathy.

The specimen was peripheral blood mononuclear cells (PBMCs), collected at new diagnosis, from a patient treated with antithyroid drugs. The receptors stem from a woman under 40 with Graves disease. Each CDR3 is given with its conserved first and last residue. The order of the fields is D gene, V gene, J gene, clone size, CDR3 DNA, CDR3 protein. A D gene is named only where the DNA matches it firmly. Not every row has a clone size; where given, it reads once, few, many or a size class.

TRBD1,TRBV30,TRBJ1-4,few,TGTGCCTGGAGGGGGGACAGCACAAATGAAAAACTGTTTTTT,CAWRGDSTNEKLFF
.,TRBV2,TRBJ2-3,many,TGTGCCAGCAGTGAGGAGGGCGGGCGCACAGATACGCAGTATTTT,CASSEEGGRTDTQYF
TRBD1,TRBV5-1,TRBJ1-1,many,TGCGCCAGCAGACCGGGACAGCTAAACACTGAAGCTTTCTTT,CASRPGQLNTEAFF
.,TRBV20-1,TRBJ2-7,many,TGCAGTGCTAGTGGAAGCTACGAGCAGTACTTC,CSASGSYEQYF
.,TRBV18,TRBJ2-3,few,TGTGCCAGCTCACCGGACTTGTCCACAGATACGCAGTATTTT,CASSPDLSTDTQYF
.,TRBV18,TRBJ2-5,.,TGTGCCAGCTCACCATTTAGGGAAAAAGAGACCCAGTACTTC,CASSPFREKETQYF
TRBD2,TRBV10-3,TRBJ2-7,few,TGTGCCATCAGTGCGACGTGGGCAGGGGGAAAGACTAGCGGCTACGAGCAGTACTTC,CAISATWAGGKTSGYEQYF
.,TRBV5-1,TRBJ2-1,few,TGCGCCAGCAGCTTGGCCTATGGTGAGCAGTTCTTC,CASSLAYGEQFF
.,TRBV6-5,TRBJ2-2,many,TGTGCCAGCAGTTACTCGGGCTTATACGACACCGGGGAGCTGTTTTTT,CASSYSGLYDTGELFF
.,TRBV2,TRBJ1-5,many,TGTGCCAGCAGTGCGGGGACTCTCAATGCCCAGCCCCAGCATTTT,CASSAGTLNAQPQHF
.,TRBV14,TRBJ2-2,few,TGTGCCAGCAGCCGACTCCAGACCGGGGAGCTGTTTTTT,CASSRLQTGELFF
.,TRBV7-2,TRBJ1-2,many,TGTGCCAGCACCACTATGGTCTATGGCTACACCTTC,CASTTMVYGYTF
TRBD1,TRBV24-1,TRBJ2-5,few,TGTGCCACCAGCGCCACAGGGGGCGAGGAGACCCAGTACTTC,CATSATGGEETQYF
.,TRBV5-5,TRBJ2-3,.,TGTGCCAGCAGCTTGGCGACCCAGACCACAGATACGCAGTATTTT,CASSLATQTTDTQYF
.,TRBV5-1,TRBJ2-7,.,TGCGCCAGCAGCCCTGAAACTGCAGGGGTGGGGGAGCAGTACTTC,CASSPETAGVGEQYF
TRBD2,TRBV10-3,TRBJ2-1,few,TGTGCCATGAGACTAGCGGGAGGGAATGAGCAGTTCTTC,CAMRLAGGNEQFF
.,TRBV19,TRBJ1-2,.,TGTGCCAGTAGTATCAGTTCTTTGAGGGGGAACTATGGCTACACCTTC,CASSISSLRGNYGYTF
.,TRBV6-1,TRBJ1-4,.,TGTGCCAGCAGTGAGGGGATTAGGGGACCCGAAAAACTGTTTTTT,CASSEGIRGPEKLFF
TRBD1,TRBV24-1,TRBJ1-5,.,TGTGCCACCAGCCTCACAGGGGCTAACAATCAGCCCCAGCATTTT,CATSLTGANNQPQHF
TRBD1,TRBV11-2,TRBJ2-7,.,TGTGCCAGCAGCCCCCCGGGGACAGGGACGGGAGAGCAGTACTTC,CASSPPGTGTGEQYF
TRBD1,TRBV3-1,TRBJ1-2,.,TGTGCCAGCAGCCAAATGCAGGGGGCCTCGTTCGGCTACACCTTC,CASSQMQGASFGYTF
.,TRBV7-9,TRBJ2-5,many,TGTGCCAGCAGCTTCCGGGGCTATCCTCAAGAGACCCAGTACTTC,CASSFRGYPQETQYF
.,TRBV28,TRBJ1-1,many,TGTGCCAGCAGTTTGAGAGGGCCGCAGAACACTGAAGCTTTCTTT,CASSLRGPQNTEAFF
.,TRBV29-1,TRBJ2-4,.,TGCAGCGTTGTAGGGAGGACCAAAAACATTCAGTACTTC,CSVVGRTKNIQYF
TRBD1,TRBV7-9,TRBJ2-7,many,TGTGCCAGCAGCTCCATGGGACAGGTCTACGAGCAGTACTTC,CASSSMGQVYEQYF
.,TRBV7-3,TRBJ2-1,many,TGTGCCAGCAGCCGAGCTAGTGCGTCCTACAATGAGCAGTTCTTC,CASSRASASYNEQFF
.,TRBV2,TRBJ2-3,many,TGTGCCAGCAGCGCTCAGGGGAGGGCGCAGTATTTT,CASSAQGRAQYF
.,TRBV6-1,TRBJ2-7,many,TGTGCCACCAAAGGGTCGACAGGAGATCCCAGATACGAGCAGTACTTC,CATKGSTGDPRYEQYF
TRBD1,TRBV20-1,TRBJ2-1,many,TGCAGTGCTAGAGATCCCAGGGGGCTATACAATGAGCAGTTCTTC,CSARDPRGLYNEQFF
.,TRBV7-3,TRBJ1-1,few,TGTGCCAGCAGCTTAACAGAGGGGAACACTGAAGCTTTCTTT,CASSLTEGNTEAFF
TRBD1,TRBV28,TRBJ2-2,many,TGTGCCAGCAGACCCGACCCCTACGGGGACAGGCCGAACACCGGGGAGCTGTTTTTT,CASRPDPYGDRPNTGELFF
TRBD1,TRBV4-1,TRBJ2-5,many,TGCGCCAGCAGCCGAGGACAGGGGTCAGGAGAGACCCAGTACTTC,CASSRGQGSGETQYF
TRBD1,TRBV12-5,TRBJ1-2,few,TGTGCTAGTGGAACCCGGATGGGGACAGGAGGTAACTATGGCTACACCTTC,CASGTRMGTGGNYGYTF
TRBD1,TRBV7-7,TRBJ2-5,few,TGTGCTAGCAGCCTTCAAACAGGGGCGCAAGAGACCCAGTACTTC,CASSLQTGAQETQYF
.,TRBV5-1,TRBJ1-1,few,TGCGCCAGCGGCGGGAATGGACAGATGAACACTGAAGCTTTCTTT,CASGGNGQMNTEAFF
TRBD2,TRBV28,TRBJ2-3,.,TGTGCCAGCAGTTCCCTAGCGGGGAAATTCACAGATACGCAGTATTTT,CASSSLAGKFTDTQYF
TRBD2,TRBV28,TRBJ2-5,.,TGTGCCAGCAGGGACCGGGCTAGCGGCGAAGAGACCCAGTACTTC,CASRDRASGEETQYF
.,TRBV28,TRBJ1-6,many,TGTGCCAGCAGTTCAATCGGGACCGGTCATTCACCCCTCCACTTT,CASSSIGTGHSPLHF
.,TRBV5-1,TRBJ2-1,.,TGCGCCAGCAGCTTGGCCGTAGGAAAGTGCAATGAGCAGTTCTTC,CASSLAVGKCNEQFF
.,TRBV7-2,TRBJ2-7,.,TGTGCCAGCAGATCTACTAACGTCTACGAGCAGTACTTC,CASRSTNVYEQYF
.,TRBV29-1,TRBJ2-1,many,TGCAGCGTTGAGTCAGTCAACAATGAGCAGTTCTTC,CSVESVNNEQFF
TRBD2,TRBV20-1,TRBJ2-7,.,TGCAGTGCTAGGGCTCGACTAGCGCATCCCTACGAGCAGTACTTC,CSARARLAHPYEQYF
.,TRBV19,TRBJ2-4,few,TGTGCCAGTAGTCCGAGGACCCCCTACGAATACATTCAGTACTTC,CASSPRTPYEYIQYF
.,TRBV12-3/TRBV12-4,TRBJ1-5,many,TGTGCCAGCAGCGGTAGGCGTTATCAGCCCCAGCATTTT,CASSGRRYQPQHF
.,TRBV11-2,TRBJ2-3,many,TGTGCCAGCAGCGGCCCCGCACGGAATACGCAGTATTTT,CASSGPARNTQYF
.,TRBV12-3/TRBV12-4,TRBJ2-3,few,TGTGCCAGCGACCTTGGAGTTCCCCCAGATACGCAGTATTTT,CASDLGVPPDTQYF
TRBD1,TRBV29-1,TRBJ2-5,many,TGCAGCGTTGAAGCCTCCGGGACAGGGTATCAAGAGACCCAGTACTTC,CSVEASGTGYQETQYF
TRBD2,TRBV5-1,TRBJ2-1,few,TGCGCCAGCAGCCGGGAACTAGCGGGCAGAAGAAATGAGCAGTTCTTC,CASSRELAGRRNEQFF
.,TRBV12-3/TRBV12-4,TRBJ1-2,many,TGTGCCAGCGAAGTAAAGGCAACGGGCAGATATGGCTACACCTTC,CASEVKATGRYGYTF
.,TRBV11-2,TRBJ2-3,many,TGTGCCAGCAGCCCCATGGGACAACGCACAGATACGCAGTATTTT,CASSPMGQRTDTQYF
.,TRBV7-8,TRBJ2-7,few,TGTGCCAGCAGCTTACTCGACTCTGGGGAGCAGTACTTC,CASSLLDSGEQYF
.,TRBV9,TRBJ2-2,.,TGTGCCAGCAGCGTAGAACCGTTGGGACCCACGAACACCGGGGAGCTGTTTTTT,CASSVEPLGPTNTGELFF
.,TRBV11-2,TRBJ2-5,many,TGTGCCAGCAGCTTAAGGTCCCCCTTAGGGGGAGAGACCCAGTACTTC,CASSLRSPLGGETQYF
TRBD2,TRBV5-1,TRBJ2-1,.,TGCGCCAGCAGCCTACTAGCGGGAGGGGGGGTTGAGCAGTTCTTC,CASSLLAGGGVEQFF